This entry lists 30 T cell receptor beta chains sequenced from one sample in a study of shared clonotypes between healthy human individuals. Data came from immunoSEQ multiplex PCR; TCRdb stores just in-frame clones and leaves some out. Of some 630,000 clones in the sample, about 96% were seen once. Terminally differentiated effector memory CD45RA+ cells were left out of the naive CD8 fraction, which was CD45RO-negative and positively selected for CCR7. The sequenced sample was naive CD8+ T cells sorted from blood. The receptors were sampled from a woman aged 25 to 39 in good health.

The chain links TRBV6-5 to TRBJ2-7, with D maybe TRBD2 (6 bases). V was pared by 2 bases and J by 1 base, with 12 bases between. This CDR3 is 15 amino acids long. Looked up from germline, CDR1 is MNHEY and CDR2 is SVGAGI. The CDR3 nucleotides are TGTGCCAGCAGTTACGCGGAGGGCCTATCCTACGAGCAGTACTTC. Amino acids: CASSYAEGLSYEQYF.

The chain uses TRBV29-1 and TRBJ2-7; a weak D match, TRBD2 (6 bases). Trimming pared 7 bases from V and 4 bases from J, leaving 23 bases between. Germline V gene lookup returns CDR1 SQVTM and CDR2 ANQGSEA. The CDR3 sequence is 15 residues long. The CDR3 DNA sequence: TGCAGCGCCCTGGGGGGAGTTACTCGATCTTACGAGCAGTACTTC. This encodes CSALGGVTRSYEQYF.

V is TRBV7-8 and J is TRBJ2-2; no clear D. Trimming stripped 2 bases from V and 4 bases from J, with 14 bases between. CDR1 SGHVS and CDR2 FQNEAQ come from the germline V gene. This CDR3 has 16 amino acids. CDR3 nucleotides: TGTGCCAGCAGCTTAAATAGCCTCTATGGCACCGGGGAGCTGTTTTTT. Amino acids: CASSLNSLYGTGELFF.

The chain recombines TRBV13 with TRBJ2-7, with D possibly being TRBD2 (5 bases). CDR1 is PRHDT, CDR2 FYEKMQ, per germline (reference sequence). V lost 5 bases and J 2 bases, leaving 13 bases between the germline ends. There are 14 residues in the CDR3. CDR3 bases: TGTGCCAGCAGCGGGTCGGAGGTAACCTACGAGCAGTACTTC. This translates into CASSGSEVTYEQYF.

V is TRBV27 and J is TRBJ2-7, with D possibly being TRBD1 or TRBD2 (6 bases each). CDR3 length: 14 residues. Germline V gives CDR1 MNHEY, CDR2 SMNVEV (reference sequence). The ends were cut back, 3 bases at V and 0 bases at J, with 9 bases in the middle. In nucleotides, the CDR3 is TGTGCCAGCAGTTTGAGGGGGGACTCCTACGAGCAGTACTTC. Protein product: CASSLRGDSYEQYF.

DNA for the CDR3: TGTGCCAGCAGTGGGAGCTACCGAAACAATGAGCAGTTCTTC. It codes for CASSGSYRNNEQFF. The rearrangement links TRBV28 to TRBJ2-1; possibly TRBD2 for D (5 bases). The CDR3 covers 14 residues. V was trimmed by 5 bases and J by 5 bases, leaving 13 bases between them. CDR1 MDHEN and CDR2 SYDVKM come from the germline V gene.

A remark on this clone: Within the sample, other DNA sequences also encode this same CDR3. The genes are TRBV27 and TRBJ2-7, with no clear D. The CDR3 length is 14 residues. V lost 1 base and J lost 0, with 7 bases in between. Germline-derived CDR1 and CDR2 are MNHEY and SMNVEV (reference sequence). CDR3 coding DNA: TGTGCCAGCAGTTTATGGGGAAGCTCCTACGAGCAGTACTTC. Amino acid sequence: CASSLWGSSYEQYF.

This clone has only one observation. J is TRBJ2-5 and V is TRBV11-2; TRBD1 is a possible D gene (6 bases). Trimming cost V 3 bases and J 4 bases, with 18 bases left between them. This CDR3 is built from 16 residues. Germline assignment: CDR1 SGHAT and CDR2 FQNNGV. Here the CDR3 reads CASSFSPRTEGETQYF. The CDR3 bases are TGTGCCAGCAGCTTTTCCCCCCGGACAGAGGGAGAGACCCAGTACTTC.

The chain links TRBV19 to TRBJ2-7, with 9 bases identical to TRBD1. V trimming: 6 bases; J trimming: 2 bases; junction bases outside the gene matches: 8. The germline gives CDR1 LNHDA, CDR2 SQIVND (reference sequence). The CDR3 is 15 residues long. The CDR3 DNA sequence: TGTGCCAGTAGCATTCCGGGACAGGGCACCTACGAGCAGTACTTC. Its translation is CASSIPGQGTYEQYF. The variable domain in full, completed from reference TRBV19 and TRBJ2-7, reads DGGITQSPKYLFRKEGQNVTLSCEQNLNHDAMYWYRQDPGQGLRLIYYSQIVNDFQKGDIAEGYSVSREKKESFPLTVTSAQKNPTAFYLCASSIPGQGTYEQYFGPGTRLTVT.

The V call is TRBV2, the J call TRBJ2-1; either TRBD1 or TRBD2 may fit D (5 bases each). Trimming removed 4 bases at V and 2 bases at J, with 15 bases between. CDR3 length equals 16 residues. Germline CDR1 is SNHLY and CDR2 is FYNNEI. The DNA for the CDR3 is TGTGCCAGCAGTGTTGGACGGGACCCTACCTACAATGAGCAGTTCTTC. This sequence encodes CASSVGRDPTYNEQFF.

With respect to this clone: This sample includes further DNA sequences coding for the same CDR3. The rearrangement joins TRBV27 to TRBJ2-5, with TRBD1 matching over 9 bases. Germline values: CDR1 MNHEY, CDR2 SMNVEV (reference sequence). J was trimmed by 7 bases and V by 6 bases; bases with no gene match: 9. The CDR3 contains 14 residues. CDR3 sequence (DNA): TGTGCCAGCAGCCCCGGGACAGGGTTGGGGACCCAGTACTTC. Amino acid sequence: CASSPGTGLGTQYF.

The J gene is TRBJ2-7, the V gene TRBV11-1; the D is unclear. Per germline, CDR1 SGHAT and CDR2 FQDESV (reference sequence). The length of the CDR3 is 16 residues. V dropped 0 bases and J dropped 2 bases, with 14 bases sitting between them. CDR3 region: CASSLAYDRLAYEQYF. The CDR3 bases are TGTGCCAGCAGCTTAGCGTACGACCGATTAGCCTACGAGCAGTACTTC.

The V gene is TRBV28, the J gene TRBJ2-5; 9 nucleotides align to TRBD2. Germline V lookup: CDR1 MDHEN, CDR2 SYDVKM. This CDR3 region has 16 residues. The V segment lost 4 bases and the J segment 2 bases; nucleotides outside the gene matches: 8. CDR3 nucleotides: TGTGCCAGCAGTTCCAGCCGGACTAGCGATCAAGAGACCCAGTACTTC. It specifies CASSSSRTSDQETQYF.

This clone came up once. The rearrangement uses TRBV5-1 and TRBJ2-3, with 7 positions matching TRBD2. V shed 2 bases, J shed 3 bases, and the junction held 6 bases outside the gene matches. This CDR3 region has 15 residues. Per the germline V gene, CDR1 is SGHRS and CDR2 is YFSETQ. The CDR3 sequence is CASSFRGEGTDTQYF. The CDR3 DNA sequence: TGCGCCAGCAGCTTCCGGGGGGAGGGTACAGATACGCAGTATTTT. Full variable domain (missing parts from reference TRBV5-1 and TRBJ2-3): KAGVTQTPRYLIKTRGQQVTLSCSPISGHRSVSWYQQTPGQGLQFLFEYFSETQRNKGNFPGRFSGRQFSNSRSEMNVSTLELGDSALYLCASSFRGEGTDTQYFGPGTRLTVL.

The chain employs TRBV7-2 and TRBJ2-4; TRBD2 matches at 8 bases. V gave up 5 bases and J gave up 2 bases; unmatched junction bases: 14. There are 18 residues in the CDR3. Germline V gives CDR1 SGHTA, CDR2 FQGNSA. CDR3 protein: CASSQSQWREVPKNIQYF. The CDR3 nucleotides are TGTGCCAGCAGCCAATCCCAGTGGCGGGAGGTTCCCAAAAACATTCAGTACTTC.

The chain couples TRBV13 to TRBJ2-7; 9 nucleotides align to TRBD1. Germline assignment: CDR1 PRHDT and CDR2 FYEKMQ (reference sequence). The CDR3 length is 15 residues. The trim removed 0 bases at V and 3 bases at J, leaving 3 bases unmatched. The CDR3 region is CASSLGGQGSYEQYF. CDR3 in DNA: TGTGCCAGCAGCTTAGGTGGACAGGGGAGCTACGAGCAGTACTTC.

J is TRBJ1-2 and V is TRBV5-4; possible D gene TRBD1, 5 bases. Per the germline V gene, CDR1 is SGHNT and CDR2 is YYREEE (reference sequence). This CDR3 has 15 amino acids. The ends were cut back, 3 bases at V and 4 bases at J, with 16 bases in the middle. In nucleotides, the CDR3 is TGTGCCAGCAGCTGGGACGTCCCCGAAGTCTATGGCTACACCTTC. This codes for CASSWDVPEVYGYTF.

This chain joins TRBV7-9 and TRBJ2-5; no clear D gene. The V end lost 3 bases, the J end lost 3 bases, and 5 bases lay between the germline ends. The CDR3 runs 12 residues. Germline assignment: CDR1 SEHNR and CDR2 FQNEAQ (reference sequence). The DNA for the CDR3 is TGTGCCAGCAGCTTTAGGGAAGAGACCCAGTACTTC. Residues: CASSFREETQYF.

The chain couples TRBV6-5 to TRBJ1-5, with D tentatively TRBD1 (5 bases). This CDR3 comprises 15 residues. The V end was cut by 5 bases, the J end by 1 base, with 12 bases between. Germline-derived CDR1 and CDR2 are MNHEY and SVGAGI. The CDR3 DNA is TGTGCCAGCAGTACGTTATCAGGGAGCAATCAGCCCCAGCATTTT. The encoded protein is CASSTLSGSNQPQHF.

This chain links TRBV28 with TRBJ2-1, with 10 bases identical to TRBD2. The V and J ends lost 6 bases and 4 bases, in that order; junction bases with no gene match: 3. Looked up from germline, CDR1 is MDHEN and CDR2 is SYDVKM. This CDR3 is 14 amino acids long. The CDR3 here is CASRLAGLYNEQFF. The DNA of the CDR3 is TGTGCCAGCAGACTAGCGGGGTTATACAATGAGCAGTTCTTC.

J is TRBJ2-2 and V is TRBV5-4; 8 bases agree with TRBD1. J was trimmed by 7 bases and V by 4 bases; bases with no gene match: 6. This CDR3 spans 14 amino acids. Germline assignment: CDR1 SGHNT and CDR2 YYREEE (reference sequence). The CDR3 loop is CASSIDRGGGELFF. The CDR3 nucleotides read TGTGCCAGCAGCATAGACAGGGGAGGCGGGGAGCTGTTTTTT.

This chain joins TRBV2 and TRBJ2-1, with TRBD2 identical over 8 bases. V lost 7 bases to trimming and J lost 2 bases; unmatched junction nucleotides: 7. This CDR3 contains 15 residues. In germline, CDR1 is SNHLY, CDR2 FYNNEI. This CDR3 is CASKAREAPYNEQFF. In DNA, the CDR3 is TGTGCCAGCAAAGCGCGGGAGGCCCCCTACAATGAGCAGTTCTTC.

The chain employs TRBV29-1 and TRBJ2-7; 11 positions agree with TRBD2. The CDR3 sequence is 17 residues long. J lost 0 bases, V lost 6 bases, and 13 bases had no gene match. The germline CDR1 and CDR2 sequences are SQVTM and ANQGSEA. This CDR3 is CSVGRTSGPKSSYEQYF. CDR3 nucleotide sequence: TGCAGCGTCGGCCGGACTAGCGGGCCTAAGAGCTCCTACGAGCAGTACTTC.

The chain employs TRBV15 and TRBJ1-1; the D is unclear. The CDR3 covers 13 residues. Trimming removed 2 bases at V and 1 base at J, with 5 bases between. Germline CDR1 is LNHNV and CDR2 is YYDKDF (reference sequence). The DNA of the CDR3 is TGTGCCACCAGCAGACCAGAGAACACTGAAGCTTTCTTT. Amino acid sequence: CATSRPENTEAFF.

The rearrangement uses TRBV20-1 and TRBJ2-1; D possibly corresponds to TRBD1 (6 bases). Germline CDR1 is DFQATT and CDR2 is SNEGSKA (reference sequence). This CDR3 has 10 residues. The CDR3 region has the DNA TGCAGGACTACGGGACACGAGCAGTTCTTC. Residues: CRTTGHEQFF.

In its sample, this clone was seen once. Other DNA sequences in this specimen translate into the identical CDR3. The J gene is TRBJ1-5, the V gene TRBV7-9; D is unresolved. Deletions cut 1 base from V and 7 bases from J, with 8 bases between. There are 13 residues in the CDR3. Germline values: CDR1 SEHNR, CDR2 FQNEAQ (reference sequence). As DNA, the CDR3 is TGTGCCAGCAGCTTAGGGGTCGGGCAGCCCCAGCATTTT. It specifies CASSLGVGQPQHF.

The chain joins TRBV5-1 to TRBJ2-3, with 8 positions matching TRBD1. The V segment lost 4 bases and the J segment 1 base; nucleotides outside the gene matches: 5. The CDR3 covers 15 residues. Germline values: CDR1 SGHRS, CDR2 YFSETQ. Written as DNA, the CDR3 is TGCGCCAGCAGCGGAGGACAGGGAGGCACAGATACGCAGTATTTT. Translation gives CASSGGQGGTDTQYF.

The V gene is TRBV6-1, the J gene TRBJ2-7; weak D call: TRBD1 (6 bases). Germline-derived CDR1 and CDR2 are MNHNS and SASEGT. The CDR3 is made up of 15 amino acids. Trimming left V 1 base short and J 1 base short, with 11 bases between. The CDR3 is CASSEDRAGSYEQYF. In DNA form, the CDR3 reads TGTGCCAGCAGTGAAGACAGGGCCGGATCCTACGAGCAGTACTTC.

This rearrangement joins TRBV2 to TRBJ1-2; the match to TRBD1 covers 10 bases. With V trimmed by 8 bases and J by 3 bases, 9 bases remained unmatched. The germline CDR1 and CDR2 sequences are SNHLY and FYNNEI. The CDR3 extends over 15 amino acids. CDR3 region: CASRLTGGGDYGYTF. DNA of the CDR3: TGTGCCAGCCGCCTGACAGGGGGCGGTGACTATGGCTACACCTTC. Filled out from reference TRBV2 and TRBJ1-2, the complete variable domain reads EPEVTQTPSHQVTQMGQEVILRCVPISNHLYFYWYRQILGQKVEFLVSFYNNEISEKSEIFDDQFSVERPDGSNFTLKIRSTKLEDSAMYFCASRLTGGGDYGYTFGSGTRLTVV.

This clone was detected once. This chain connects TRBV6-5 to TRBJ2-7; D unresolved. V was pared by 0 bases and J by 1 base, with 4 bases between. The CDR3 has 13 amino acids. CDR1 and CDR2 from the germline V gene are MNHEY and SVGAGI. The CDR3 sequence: CASSYSESYEQYF. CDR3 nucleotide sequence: TGTGCCAGCAGTTACTCGGAATCCTACGAGCAGTACTTC.